This TCR beta chain emerged from a study of long-term antiretroviral therapy in people with HIV. CDR1 is LGHNA and CDR2 is YSLEER in the germline V gene. There are 14 residues in the CDR3. Trimming removed 0 bases from V and 2 bases from J, with 2 bases in between. Investigators performed immunoSEQ version v3.0 at survey level. It was roughly 40,000-50,000 T-cell genomes per sample that sequencing targeted. Clones were read by immunoSEQ multiplex PCR, and TCRdb kept only the in-frame ones, dropping some. The sample holds 42,000 or so clones, around 83% seen once. The origin of this receptor is a woman between 50 and 59 years old with HIV. The chain is built from TRBV4-3 and TRBJ2-6; D uncertain. The source was unsorted PBMCs, collected 3.1 years after starting antiretroviral therapy. The CDR3 is CASSQDAGANVLTF. The CDR3 DNA reads as TGCGCCAGCAGCCAAGATGCTGGGGCCAACGTCCTGACTTTC.